Listed below are T cell receptor beta chains from one sample, sequenced in a study of blood T cell repertoires in COVID-19. Sequenced by immunoSEQ multiplex PCR; TCRdb stores in-frame clones only, minus some. Of 180,000 or so clones listed, about 86% are singletons. Sequencing was done on a sample of peripheral blood. The source of these receptors is a man between 60 and 75 years old with acute or convalescent COVID-19. CDR3s leave out the opening cysteine and the closing phenylalanine or tryptophan.

V	J	CDR3
TRBV5-5	TRBJ2-5	ASSSAEGETQY
TRBV28	TRBJ1-1	ASSFFQGGGRVRAF
TRBV28	TRBJ1-5	ASSFWQSNQPQH
TRBV3-1/TRBV3-2	TRBJ1-3	ASSAAGAVSGNTIY
TRBV28	TRBJ1-4	ASSLVLGGAASNEKLF
TRBV5-1	TRBJ1-6	ASSSGGSRNSPLH
TRBV7-3	TRBJ1-2	ASSLRPGSPNYGYT
TRBV7-3	TRBJ2-3	ASSVGPRQGTDTQY
TRBV25-1	TRBJ2-2	ATTGELF
TRBV19	TRBJ1-1	ASNDRVNTEAF
TRBV15	TRBJ2-7	ATSGRQGAGYEQY
TRBV28	TRBJ1-4	ASSLGGQGSEKLF
TRBV2	TRBJ1-2	ASRYRDRGYGYT
TRBV9	TRBJ2-5	ASSVGGGTYQETQY
TRBV2	TRBJ2-7	ASKYRGAIEQY
TRBV6-5	TRBJ2-1	ASSYSLNEQF
TRBV28	TRBJ2-7	ASRVPGTGGFNEQY
TRBV10-3	TRBJ1-1	ATNTGERNTEAF
TRBV6-1	TRBJ1-4	ASSEFRSGGSEKLF
TRBV2	TRBJ2-5	ASTGEGGAQETQY
TRBV29-1	TRBJ2-7	SVRQAGMHYEQY
TRBV11-3	TRBJ1-1	ASSLGGQNEAF
TRBV27	TRBJ1-2	ASSWTGGNYGYT
TRBV5-4	TRBJ2-1	ASSLSRGPTAYNEQF
TRBV5-3	TRBJ1-4	ARRSEGGRGWEKLF
TRBV25-1	TRBJ1-6	ASSEYRENNSPLH
TRBV18	TRBJ2-5	ASSHSLAPQETQY
TRBV2	TRBJ2-2	ASSERQGNTGELF
TRBV5-4	TRBJ1-4	ASSSSRDRGRSEKLF
TRBV28	TRBJ2-3	ASSSASGSTDTQY
TRBV2	TRBJ2-5	ASRREQGLETQY
TRBV15	TRBJ1-6	ATSRDRGFPLH
TRBV27	TRBJ2-2	ASSLLGLADRATGELF
TRBV20-1	TRBJ2-1	SASWWREGNEQF
TRBV6-5	TRBJ2-1	ASGGSSYNEQF
TRBV6-4	TRBJ2-5	ASSDRYRTSGGGTQY
TRBV7-3	TRBJ1-5	ASSLEEGQPQH
TRBV4-1	TRBJ2-2	ASSQGTGMTGELF
TRBV30	TRBJ2-5	AWSLRGGRQETQY
TRBV6-5	TRBJ2-7	ASSYMGRPY
TRBV5-1	TRBJ2-2	ASSLETPLTGELF
TRBV3-1/TRBV3-2	TRBJ1-3	ASSQVSAAGIY
TRBV6-1	TRBJ1-5	ASSATATGSNQPQH